This T cell receptor (beta chain) was captured by sequencing in a study of shared clonotypes between healthy human individuals. Germline V CDR1 and CDR2: SGHRS, YFSETQ. The CDR3 is 13 residues long. Trimming cost V 3 bases and J 3 bases, with 9 bases left between them. The method was immunoSEQ multiplex PCR; TCRdb's version includes in-frame clones alone and lacks a portion of them. The data show some 2,400,000 clones, around 95% seen once. The chain joins TRBV5-1 to TRBJ2-5; D is unclear. The sample taken for sequencing was naive CD4+ T cells sorted from blood. Subset noted: CD45RA+ positively selected. The receptor was derived from a man between 18 and 29 years old in good health. The CDR3 spells CASSWLTEETQYF. Here the CDR3 DNA reads TGCGCCAGCAGCTGGCTAACCGAAGAGACCCAGTACTTC.